The rows below give T cell receptor beta chains drawn from one sample of a study of shared clonotypes between healthy human individuals. Assay: immunoSEQ multiplex PCR; the TCRdb copy retains only in-frame clones and omits some. The sample includes over a million clones, approximately 96% of them seen just once. The sample consisted of naive CD4+ T cells sorted from blood. Receptor source: a man aged 25-40 years in good health. Both conserved end residues are part of each CDR3. Fields, in order: V gene, J gene, CDR3 length, clone size, D gene, CDR3 DNA, CDR3 protein. D genes are given only for firm matches. Some rows mark clone size as missing; the rest say once, few, many or name a class of expanded clone.

>TRBV7-2|TRBJ2-5|13|once|.
TGTGCCAGCAGCTTTCAGTGGCAAGAGACCCAGTACTTC
CASSFQWQETQYF
>TRBV9|TRBJ1-5|12|.|.
TGTGCCAGCAGCGTAAACGATCAGCCCCAGCATTTT
CASSVNDQPQHF
>TRBV9|TRBJ2-3|18|.|TRBD2
TGTGCCAGCAGCGTAGGGACTAGCGGGCGCACTAGCACAGATACGCAGTATTTT
CASSVGTSGRTSTDTQYF
>TRBV14|TRBJ2-7|13|.|.
TGTGCCAGCAGCCCTACCGGGGTTTACGAGCAGTACTTC
CASSPTGVYEQYF
>TRBV15|TRBJ2-1|13|.|.
TGTGCCACCAGCAGAGATCTCGTCTATGAGCAGTTCTTC
CATSRDLVYEQFF
>TRBV5-1|TRBJ2-5|15|.|TRBD1
TGCGCCAGCAGCAAGGCGGACAGGGAAGAAGAGACCCAGTACTTC
CASSKADREEETQYF
>TRBV29-1|TRBJ1-2|15|.|.
TGCAGCGTTGAAGCGCAACACCGGGAAGGAGGTGGCTACACCTTC
CSVEAQHREGGGYTF
>TRBV29-1|TRBJ1-5|15|few|.
TGCAGCGTTGTCCCCGGCCCTGACCGCAATCAGCCCCAGCATTTT
CSVVPGPDRNQPQHF
>TRBV19|TRBJ1-3|15|.|.
TGTGCCAGTAGTCTATCTACAGGGTATGGAAACACCATATATTTT
CASSLSTGYGNTIYF
>TRBV29-1|TRBJ2-1|12|once|TRBD1
TGCAGCGTTGATAAAGGGGGCTATGAGCAGTTCTTC
CSVDKGGYEQFF
>TRBV28|TRBJ2-2|14|.|.
TGTGCCAGCAGCCTACCGGGAGCCACCGGGGAGCTGTTTTTT
CASSLPGATGELFF
>TRBV11-3|TRBJ2-7|14|.|.
TGTGCCAGCAGCTTAGGGAGAGGGGTTTACGAGCAGTACTTC
CASSLGRGVYEQYF
>TRBV4-3|TRBJ1-5|15|.|.
TGCGCCAGCAGCCAAGATCTACAGGTGAATCAGCCCCAGCATTTT
CASSQDLQVNQPQHF
>TRBV9|TRBJ2-4|15|.|.
TGTGCCAGCAGCGTAGCTCCGAGTTCGGGGAACATTCAGTACTTC
CASSVAPSSGNIQYF
>TRBV18|TRBJ2-7|16|once|TRBD2
TGTGCCAGCTCACCTCCACTAGCGGGAGGTGGCCACGAGCAGTACTTC
CASSPPLAGGGHEQYF
>TRBV7-2|TRBJ2-1|13|.|TRBD2
TGTGCCAGCAGCACAAATCCGGGACTAGCCTTTTTCTTC
CASSTNPGLAFFF
>TRBV9|TRBJ2-1|15|.|TRBD2
TGTGCCAGCAGCGTGGCCGGGACTACCACCAATGAGCAGTTCTTC
CASSVAGTTTNEQFF
>TRBV28|TRBJ1-3|12|.|.
TGTGCCAGCTCGGAAAGCGGAAACACCATATATTTT
CASSESGNTIYF
>TRBV28|TRBJ2-1|12|.|TRBD1
TGTGCCACTGGACAGGTCTACAATGAGCAGTTCTTC
CATGQVYNEQFF
>TRBV7-2|TRBJ2-5|17|once|TRBD2
TGTGCCAGCAGCTTAGCTTTAGCGGGAGCTGAACAAGAGACCCAGTACTTC
CASSLALAGAEQETQYF
>TRBV7-3|TRBJ2-1|18|.|TRBD2
TGTGCCAGCAGCCCGGGACTAGCGGGAGCCACCTCCTACAATGAGCAGTTCTTC
CASSPGLAGATSYNEQFF
>TRBV7-2|TRBJ2-1|15|.|.
TGTGCCAGCACCGAGGGAGGGGGCCCCTACAATGAGCAGTTCTTC
CASTEGGGPYNEQFF
>TRBV28|TRBJ2-7|13|.|.
TGTGCCAGCAGTTTCGGAGGGAATGGCGAGCAGTACTTC
CASSFGGNGEQYF
>TRBV9|TRBJ2-7|15|.|TRBD1
TGTGCCAGCTCCCCGACCGGGACAGGGTCCTACGAGCAGTACTTC
CASSPTGTGSYEQYF
>TRBV27|TRBJ2-5|13|.|.
TGTGCCAGCAGTTTTAGGTCAGGGGAGACCCAGTACTTC
CASSFRSGETQYF
>TRBV5-6|TRBJ1-1|12|.|.
TGTGCCAGCAGAGGGAGAACCCCTGAAGCTTTCTTT
CASRGRTPEAFF
>TRBV30|TRBJ2-7|14|.|.
TGTGCCTGGATGGTACCGTGGGGCGGCTACGAGCAGTACTTC
CAWMVPWGGYEQYF
>TRBV5-5|TRBJ1-5|14|few|TRBD1
TGTGCCAGCAGCCGGGACAGGGGGGATCAGCCCCAGCATTTT
CASSRDRGDQPQHF
>TRBV4-3|TRBJ1-1|15|.|.
TGCGCCAGCAGCCAAGATCCCAGGGGAACAGTTGAAGCTTTCTTT
CASSQDPRGTVEAFF